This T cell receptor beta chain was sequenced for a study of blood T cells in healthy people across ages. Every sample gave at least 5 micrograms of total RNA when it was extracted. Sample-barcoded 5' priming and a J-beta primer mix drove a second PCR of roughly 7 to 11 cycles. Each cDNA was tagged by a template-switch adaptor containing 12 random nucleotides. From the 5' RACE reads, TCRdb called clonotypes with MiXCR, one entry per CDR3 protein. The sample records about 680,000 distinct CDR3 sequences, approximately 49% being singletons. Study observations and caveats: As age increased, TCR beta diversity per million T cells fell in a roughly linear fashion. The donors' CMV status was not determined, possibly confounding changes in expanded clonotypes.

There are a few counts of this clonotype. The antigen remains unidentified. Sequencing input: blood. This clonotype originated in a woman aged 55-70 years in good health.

The CDR3 nucleotides are TGTGCCAGCAGCCAAGCCGCGACAGGGGGCTGGGAGACCCAGTACTTC. It translates to CASSQAATGGWETQYF. V usage is TRBV14 and J usage is TRBJ2-5, with 10 bases matching TRBD1. The CDR3 extends over 16 amino acids. Germline V lookup: CDR1 SGHDN, CDR2 FVKESK. Trimming removed 1 base from V and 5 bases from J; junction bases left unmatched: 7.